Each of the 10 T cell receptor beta chains below was sequenced from the same sample in a study of cytomegalovirus exposure and HLA in healthy donors. PCR employed 60 Vbeta and 13 Jbeta primers. The table came from immunoSEQ multiplex PCR; TCRdb's copy has only in-frame clones and leaves some out. The table shows some 150,000 clones, with 87% occurring only once. Sequenced sample: PBMCs. Every receptor here comes from a woman in her 30s in good health and CMV-seronegative.

Comments on this clone: Other DNA sequences in this sample translate to the same CDR3. This chain connects TRBV7-2 to TRBJ1-1, with D possibly being TRBD1 (5 bases). Trimming took off 1 base at V and 2 bases at J, with 8 bases between the two ends. CDR3 size: 14 residues. Germline CDR1 and CDR2: SGHTA and FQGNSA. The CDR3 region is CASSLGQLNTEAFF. As DNA, the CDR3 is TGTGCCAGCAGCTTAGGACAGTTAAACACTGAAGCTTTCTTT.

V gene TRBV9 combines with J gene TRBJ2-3; D perhaps matches TRBD2 (5 bases). This CDR3 is 15 amino acids long. CDR1 is SGDLS and CDR2 is YYNGEE in the germline V gene. V was pared by 4 bases and J by 0 bases, with 12 bases between. CDR3 in amino acids: CASSPIRTSTDTQYF. The CDR3 nucleotides read TGTGCCAGCAGCCCCATCAGGACTAGCACAGATACGCAGTATTTT.

V and J are TRBV11-2 and TRBJ1-2, with D perhaps TRBD1 (6 bases). CDR1 is SGHAT, CDR2 FQNNGV, per germline. This CDR3 region has 15 residues. V dropped 5 bases and J dropped 7 bases, with 20 bases sitting between them. In DNA form, the CDR3 reads TGTGCCAGCAGCCCTCCCCCATCGGGGGGCGGTGGCTACACCTTC. It specifies CASSPPPSGGGGYTF.

This clone has a single count. The chain is built from TRBV30 and TRBJ2-5; D unclear. In germline, CDR1 is GTSNPN, CDR2 SVGIG (reference sequence). This CDR3 contains 11 residues. Trimming left V 2 bases short and J 5 bases short, with 6 bases between. The CDR3 reads CAWSIRETQYF. DNA of the CDR3: TGTGCCTGGAGTATCCGGGAGACCCAGTACTTC.

The J gene is TRBJ1-1, the V gene TRBV6-6; D uncertain. The CDR3 has 13 amino acids. Looked up from germline, CDR1 is MNHNY and CDR2 is SVGAGI (reference sequence). V was clipped by 7 bases and J by 0 bases, with 9 bases between them. CDR3 nucleotides: TGTGCCAGCACGGGGAAAGTGAACACTGAAGCTTTCTTT. It specifies CASTGKVNTEAFF.

The rearrangement joins TRBV5-1 to TRBJ1-1, with 7 positions matching TRBD1. The CDR3 consists of 14 residues. Germline assignment: CDR1 SGHRS and CDR2 YFSETQ. The ends lost 4 bases at V and 1 base at J; junction bases unmatched: 4. The CDR3 protein is CASSRTGANTEAFF. The CDR3 coding sequence is TGCGCCAGCAGCCGAACAGGGGCGAACACTGAAGCTTTCTTT. Looking up the rest from reference TRBV5-1 and TRBJ1-1 gives the full variable domain: KAGVTQTPRYLIKTRGQQVTLSCSPISGHRSVSWYQQTPGQGLQFLFEYFSETQRNKGNFPGRFSGRQFSNSRSEMNVSTLELGDSALYLCASSRTGANTEAFFGQGTRLTVV.

The chain links TRBV19 to TRBJ2-2, with 11 bases identical to TRBD1. There are 14 residues in the CDR3. Per the germline V gene, CDR1 is LNHDA and CDR2 is SQIVND (reference sequence). Unmatched junction bases numbered 6, after V lost 9 bases and J lost 6 bases. The CDR3, as DNA: TGTGCCAGCAGGACAGGGGGCATTCCCGGGGAGCTGTTTTTT. This codes for CASRTGGIPGELFF.

The rearrangement links TRBV27 to TRBJ2-3, with 11 bases aligning to TRBD2. Trimming at V came to 0 bases and at J to 2 bases, leaving 4 bases not matched to a gene. Looked up from germline, CDR1 is MNHEY and CDR2 is SMNVEV (reference sequence). This CDR3 is 17 amino acids long. As DNA, the CDR3 is TGTGCCAGCAGTTTATCGCTAGCGGGGGGCCCCACAGATACGCAGTATTTT. Its translation is CASSLSLAGGPTDTQYF.

The rearrangement uses TRBV7-8 and TRBJ2-7, with D uncertain. CDR1 is SGHVS and CDR2 is FQNEAQ in the germline V gene. Trimming shortened V by 0 bases and J by 0 bases, and 6 bases separated the two germline ends. There are 14 residues in the CDR3. The CDR3 bases are TGTGCCAGCAGCTTAGCGGAGCTCTCCTACGAGCAGTACTTC. Its translation: CASSLAELSYEQYF.

The genes are TRBV6-1 and TRBJ1-1, with 10 bases fitting TRBD1. The J segment lost 5 bases and the V segment lost 4 bases, leaving 7 bases of the junction unmatched. Germline CDR1 reads MNHNS; CDR2 reads SASEGT. This CDR3 has 15 residues. This chain's CDR3 is CASSGRQGARTEAFF. The CDR3 coding sequence is TGTGCCAGCAGTGGCCGACAGGGGGCGAGGACTGAAGCTTTCTTT.